The present T cell receptor (beta chain) was sequenced within a study of Ad26.COV2.S vaccination and SARS-CoV-2 variants (dated by TCRdb to the early 2020s). With regard to the full study: Vaccine-arm donors came from COV1001, a multicentre, randomized, double-blind, placebo-controlled phase I-IIa trial of Ad26.COV2.S in healthy adults. Investigators did not know the trial group allocation while performing experiments and assessing outcomes. The specificity and breadth of SARS-CoV-2-reactive T cell receptors after Ad26.COV2.S vaccination were assessed by TCRbeta repertoire sequencing. Trial participants were randomized into five groups of five: low-dose or high-dose Ad26.COV2.S given once or twice, or placebo on both occasions. Dosing of Ad26.COV2.S was intramuscular, at either 5x10^10 or 1x10^11 viral particles, delivered as one shot or as two shots spaced 56 days apart. A total of 32 samples were included in the TCR-sequenced set, comprising around 19 Ad26.COV2.S vaccine recipients, 5 placebo recipients and 8 SARS-CoV-2 convalescent individuals.

The investigation overall reported the following: Comparable non-spike TCR breadth was observed between vaccine and placebo recipients, consistent with only spike being contained in the vaccine. Higher spike-specific TCR breadth was observed in Ad26.COV2.S recipients than in placebo recipients (P = 0.0014). Substantial breadth of spike-specific CD8+ and CD4+ T cell responses was reported after vaccination. It was noted by the authors that total T cell responses may have been underestimated by the TCR breadth and depth analyses. Comparing responses between vaccine doses or regimens was not something the study was powered to do.

Read against the paper, the sample's treatment or condition label means: some 20 received Ad26.COV2.S at low or high dose, single or two shots; roughly five received placebo; per-sample allocation not given. Repertoires of vaccine and placebo recipients were sequenced from samples taken on day 63 after the first injection. Between 29 July and 7 August 2020, Cohort 1b enrolled 25 adults aged 18-55 years at one site in Boston, USA. Ad26.COV2.S consisted of a replication-incompetent adenovirus type 26 vector by which a prefusion-stabilized SARS-CoV-2 spike protein from the original Wuhan strain was expressed. In this sample, this clone turned up a few times. Its antigen target is currently unknown. Base quality data are lacking; no much larger clone is found one base away. The immunoSEQ Assay was used to sequence TCRbeta CDR3 regions. After extraction, genomic DNA underwent amplification by bias-controlled multiplex PCR, followed by high-throughput sequencing. The paper's data handling went like this. To quantify the absolute abundance of each unique TCRbeta CDR3 region, sequences were collapsed and filtered. T cell fraction was estimated by normalizing TCRbeta template counts to usable DNA, with usable DNA measured through amplification of reference genes found in all nucleated cells. Repertoire TCRs were annotated as SARS-CoV-2-specific when V gene, CDR3 amino acid sequence and J gene were exactly matched to a known reactive TCR set. The reference SARS-CoV-2 TCR set was derived from MIRA and filtered for enrichment in COVID-19-positive ImmuneCODE repertoires, a step that removed public or cross-reactive TCRs. Drawing on the MIRA antigens, annotated TCRs were analysed further at the level of specific ORF or position within ORF. Breadth was defined as annotated unique rearrangements over total unique productive rearrangements; depth was the summed frequency of those rearrangements. Two-sided Wilcoxon rank-sum tests were applied when comparing TCR breadth between groups. Drawn from immuneACCESS, this table holds only the in-frame rearrangements with V and J called that TCRdb kept. Clones are partly lost; checked studies trace under half to an unresolved V gene and leave the rest unexplained. D and trimming were read from the DNA, whereas the V and J calls and clone size are those reported in that table. The sample includes a few hundred thousand clones, with around nine tenths observed a single time. The biggest ten clones account for 1.9% of the sample.

The sequence was obtained from a person between 18 and 59 years old who received the Ad26.COV2.S COVID-19 vaccine or a placebo. Specimen: peripheral blood, collected in a trial of Ad26.COV2.S vaccine versus placebo.

The sequenced DNA: TGTGCCAGCAGCCCCGAGGGGCAACATAGTGAAGCTTTCTTT. It specifies CASSPEGQHSEAFF. Recombination linked TRBV7-9 to TRBJ1-1; TRBD1 is perhaps the D gene, given 5 matching bases. The CDR3, from cysteine to phenylalanine, totals 14 residues. Kept here is only the CDR3 DNA, which spans 42 bases and is read in frame from base 1. The trim is 5 bases for V and 7 bases for J, with a gap of 17 bases between the germline ends. The germline V gene (reference sequence) specifies SEHNR as CDR1 and FQNEAQ as CDR2.